This TCR beta chain emerged from a study of vaccination and CD4 T cells after COVID-19. Study background: The cells were exposed to overlapping spike peptides originating from SARS-CoV-2, HCoV-NL63, HCoV-OC43 and HCoV-229E for stimulation. Findings and limits, study-wide: Researchers report that 304 of 307 vaccine-specific clones in convalescent patients proved spike mono-reactive. Sampling was limited to relatively few convalescent patients, with no early post-infection timepoints studied.

A word on this clonotype: Its antigen is as yet unknown.

Indicated treatment: roughly 11-day PBMC culture with coronavirus spike peptide pools or control peptides (ViraFEST assay). Under the ViraFEST approach, antigen-specific T cells were expanded with peptide pools and TCRs subsequently sequenced. The CDR3 is 14 residues long. J was trimmed by 8 bases and V by 3 bases; bases with no gene match: 7. With the Oncomine TCR Beta short-read assay, DNA from cultured CD4+ T cells was sequenced. Each CDR3 protein gets one entry after TCRdb re-called the PCR reads with MiXCR. This table has roughly 16,000 distinct CDR3 sequences, almost 40% appearing once. Sample: CD4+ T cells from blood, cultured in vitro. The V and J genes are TRBV12-3 or TRBV12-4 and TRBJ1-2; 9 bases are shared with TRBD1. The receptor was derived from a human donor who had recovered from COVID-19. The CDR3 bases are TGTGCCAGCAGTTTGGGACAGGGTTTAGGAGGCTACACCTTC. It yields the protein CASSLGQGLGGYTF.